The next 30 T cell receptor beta chains were all read from a single sample in a study of blood T cell repertoires in COVID-19. The method was immunoSEQ multiplex PCR; TCRdb's version includes in-frame clones alone and lacks a portion of them. The sample lists roughly 55,000 clones; 70% to 80% were seen once. Sequenced material: peripheral blood. The origin of the receptors is a man aged 80 or over with acute or convalescent COVID-19.

There are a few counts of this clone. This chain links TRBV25-1 with TRBJ1-2; TRBD1 matches at 10 bases. Germline CDR1 reads MGHDK; CDR2 reads SYGVNS. Germline trimming cut 6 bases from V and 2 bases from J; bases unmatched to any gene: 3. The CDR3 runs 14 residues. CDR3 nucleotides: TGTGCCAGCAGGGGGACAGGGGAAAACTATGGCTACACCTTC. It encodes CASRGTGENYGYTF.

The rearrangement joins TRBV18 to TRBJ2-7; TRBD1 matches 11 bases. The CDR3 extends over 15 amino acids. CDR1 KGHSH and CDR2 LQKENI come from the germline V gene. The V and J ends lost 4 bases and 4 bases, in that order; junction bases with no gene match: 6. The CDR3 protein is CASSLGQGVRYEQYF. DNA for the CDR3: TGTGCCAGCTCACTGGGACAGGGGGTCAGGTACGAGCAGTACTTC.

This clone was counted between two and nine times. The CDR3 sequence: CASSQDLGQGSPLHF. The CDR3 nucleotides are TGTGCCAGCAGCCAAGATCTTGGACAGGGTTCACCCCTCCACTTT. V is TRBV3-1 (or the pseudogene TRBV3-2) and J is TRBJ1-6; 8 bases agree with TRBD1. Germline lookup yields CDR1 LGHDT and CDR2 YNNKEL (reference sequence). With V trimmed by 0 bases and J by 9 bases, 4 bases remained unmatched. CDR3 size: 15 residues.

The rearrangement links TRBV5-5 to TRBJ2-7; no firm D call. The CDR3 runs 13 residues. Per germline, CDR1 SGHKS and CDR2 YYEKEE (reference sequence). Trimming left V 0 bases short and J 6 bases short, with 10 bases between. The CDR3 DNA is TGTGCCAGCAGCTTGGTTATAGCCGGCGAGCAGTACTTC. Amino acids: CASSLVIAGEQYF. The full variable domain, in which reference TRBV5-5 and TRBJ2-7 provide the parts outside the CDR3, is DAGVTQSPTHLIKTRGQQVTLRCSPISGHKSVSWYQQVLGQGPQFIFQYYEKEERGRGNFPDRFSARQFPNYSSELNVNALLLGDSALYLCASSLVIAGEQYFGPGTRLTVT.

Comment on this clone: A read error may account for a junction end that differs from germline. The genes are TRBV6-1 and TRBJ1-1; D is possibly TRBD1 (5 bases). This CDR3 comprises 12 residues. Germline lookup yields CDR1 MNHNS and CDR2 SASEGT. CDR3 sequence reads: CASSELGTGCTF. CDR3 DNA: TGTGCCAGCAGTGAACTGGGGACTGGATGTACCTTT.

The rearrangement joins TRBV28 to TRBJ2-6; TRBD2 might be the D (6 bases). The CDR3 consists of 14 residues. In germline, CDR1 is MDHEN, CDR2 SYDVKM. The germline V and J ends were trimmed by 8 bases and 0 bases, with 8 bases remaining between them. The CDR3 loop reads CASSGSSGANVLTF. The CDR3 DNA reads as TGTGCCAGCTCCGGGAGCTCTGGGGCCAACGTCCTGACTTTC.

The rearrangement links TRBV5-1 to TRBJ2-5, with a possible D match to TRBD1 (6 bases). Germline V lookup: CDR1 SGHRS, CDR2 YFSETQ. Trimming left V 3 bases short and J 1 base short, with 13 bases between. The CDR3 is 15 residues long. The CDR3 sequence: CASSSGTKAQETQYF. The CDR3 bases are TGCGCCAGCAGCTCGGGGACAAAGGCCCAAGAGACCCAGTACTTC.

At least ten counts were recorded for this clone. This sequence joins TRBV4-2 and TRBJ1-2; tentatively, D is TRBD1 (5 bases). V was trimmed by 0 bases and J by 2 bases, leaving 10 bases between them. Germline V gives CDR1 LGHNA, CDR2 YNFKEQ. The CDR3 is 15 amino acids. The CDR3 DNA reads as TGTGCCAGCAGCCAAGAACAGGACCTAAACTATGGCTACACCTTC. Amino acid sequence: CASSQEQDLNYGYTF.

In its sample, this clone was seen once. The chain employs TRBV30 and TRBJ2-3; perhaps TRBD1 as D (5 bases). The CDR3 runs 14 residues. Germline V lookup: CDR1 GTSNPN, CDR2 SVGIG (reference sequence). Between the trimmed V and J ends, which lost 1 base and 0 bases, there was a span of 8 bases. CDR3 protein: CAWSEGASTDTQYF. The DNA of the CDR3 is TGTGCCTGGAGTGAAGGGGCTAGCACAGATACGCAGTATTTT.

V and J are TRBV9 and TRBJ1-1; perhaps TRBD1 as D (5 bases). Trimming took off 4 bases at V and 0 bases at J, with 13 bases between the two ends. Germline CDR1 and CDR2: SGDLS and YYNGEE. CDR3 length: 15 amino acids. The CDR3 DNA reads as TGTGCCAGCAGCCCGAGCCGGGGGATGAACACTGAAGCTTTCTTT. It yields the protein CASSPSRGMNTEAFF.

The CDR3 bases are TGTGCCAGTAGTACCTCTTTACAGGGGAACACTGAAGCTTTCTTT. It encodes CASSTSLQGNTEAFF. The gene calls are TRBV19 and TRBJ1-1, with D possibly TRBD1 on 6 matching bases. The germline V gene encodes CDR1 LNHDA and CDR2 SQIVND (reference sequence). The CDR3 spans 15 residues. The V end was cut by 4 bases, the J end by 1 base, with 13 bases between.

V usage is TRBV3-1 (or the pseudogene TRBV3-2) and J usage is TRBJ2-5; TRBD2 matches 9 bases. After removal of 4 bases from V and 5 bases from J, the junction contained 11 bases not matched to a gene. The germline V gene encodes CDR1 LGHDT and CDR2 YNNKEL (reference sequence). This CDR3 region has 16 residues. CDR3 in amino acids: CASSLRAGGMYETQYF. CDR3 DNA sequence: TGTGCCAGCAGCCTCCGAGCGGGGGGAATGTATGAGACCCAGTACTTC.

This clone was seen just once. The CDR3 DNA is TGTGCCAGCAGCCAAGAAACTGGAAGAATGAGGAATTCACCCCTCCACTTT. This translates into CASSQETGRMRNSPLHF. This chain joins TRBV3-1 (or the pseudogene TRBV3-2) and TRBJ1-6; D gene unclear. Germline values: CDR1 LGHDT, CDR2 YNNKEL (reference sequence). The V end was cut by 0 bases, the J end by 7 bases, with 16 bases between. This CDR3 is 17 amino acids long.

The chain carries TRBV27 and TRBJ1-2; a weak D match, TRBD1 (6 bases). V lost 3 bases and J 4 bases, leaving 18 bases between the germline ends. The CDR3 consists of 16 residues. CDR1 and CDR2 (germline): MNHEY, SMNVEV (reference sequence). The CDR3 coding sequence is TGTGCCAGCAGTTTCGGGCAGGGGCTCGGCACCTATGGCTACACCTTC. It translates to CASSFGQGLGTYGYTF.

This clone was detected only a few times. The V and J genes are TRBV7-9 and TRBJ1-5; D not certain. Trimming shortened V by 6 bases and J by 6 bases, and 12 bases separated the two germline ends. Germline V CDR1 and CDR2: SEHNR, FQNEAQ (reference sequence). The CDR3 runs to 13 residues. CDR3 coding DNA: TGTGCCAGCAGGGGAGAAGGGAGTCAGCCCCAGCATTTT. Translated: CASRGEGSQPQHF.

The V call is TRBV14, the J call TRBJ1-2; a weak D match, TRBD1 (5 bases). This CDR3 has 13 amino acids. V lost 5 bases and J lost 8, with 15 bases in between. Germline loops: CDR1 SGHDN, CDR2 FVKESK. This CDR3 reads CASSEARQSGYTF. CDR3 sequence (DNA): TGTGCCAGCAGCGAAGCTAGACAGTCCGGCTACACCTTC.

As regards this clone: At one end, the junction sequence differs from germline, possibly due to a read error. The rearrangement joins TRBV18 to TRBJ2-1, with no clear D. From germline, CDR1 is KGHSH and CDR2 LQKENI. This CDR3 region has 13 residues. CDR3 region: CASSPERTVWQVF. CDR3 coding DNA: TGTGCCAGCTCACCCGAAAGAACAGTTTGGCAAGTCTTC. Together with reference TRBV18 and TRBJ2-1, the CDR3 gives the full variable domain: NAGVMQNPRHLVRRRGQEARLRCSPMKGHSHVYWYRQLPEEGLKFMVYLQKENIIDESGMPKERFSAEFPKEGPSILRIQQVVRGDSAAYFCASSPERTVWQVFGPGTRLTVL.

V gene TRBV6-5 combines with J gene TRBJ2-7; 7 nucleotides agree with TRBD1. The V gene's germline CDR1 is MNHEY and CDR2 SVGAGI. V shed 4 bases and J 1 base; nucleotides not matched to a gene: 7. CDR3 length: 15 residues. This CDR3 is CASSSGQVGSYEQYF. CDR3 DNA: TGTGCCAGCAGTTCCGGACAGGTGGGGTCCTACGAGCAGTACTTC.

This sequence joins TRBV10-1 and TRBJ2-3; D is possibly TRBD2 (6 bases). The CDR3 contains 12 residues. Trimming stripped 4 bases from V and 5 bases from J, with 7 bases between. The germline CDR1 and CDR2 sequences are WNHNN and SYGVQD (reference sequence). As DNA, the CDR3 is TGCGCCAGCAGTGTGGGGGGAGATACGCAGTATTTT. Protein sequence: CASSVGGDTQYF.

This clone was seen a single time. This chain connects TRBV7-9 to TRBJ2-3; D perhaps matches TRBD1 (6 bases). There are 16 residues in the CDR3. Germline V gene lookup returns CDR1 SEHNR and CDR2 FQNEAQ (reference sequence). The germline V and J ends were trimmed by 0 bases and 0 bases, with 10 bases remaining between them. The DNA for the CDR3 is TGTGCCAGCAGCTTAGCGGGGGCTTCTAGCACAGATACGCAGTATTTT. Residues: CASSLAGASSTDTQYF.

This clone appeared a few times. The chain recombines TRBV19 with TRBJ1-1, with TRBD1 as a possible D gene (6 bases). V was pared by 1 base and J by 0 bases, with 6 bases between. CDR1 is LNHDA and CDR2 is SQIVND in the germline V gene (reference sequence). This CDR3 contains 14 residues. DNA of the CDR3: TGTGCCAGTAGTATAGGGGGGCTGAACACTGAAGCTTTCTTT. Translation gives CASSIGGLNTEAFF.

This clone was found once. The CDR3 spells CASSSGTDSNQPQHF. Written as DNA, the CDR3 is TGTGCCAGCAGTTCCGGGACAGATAGCAATCAGCCCCAGCATTTT. The chain recombines TRBV5-8 with TRBJ1-5, with TRBD1 matching 7 bases. The V segment lost 5 bases and the J segment 0 bases; nucleotides outside the gene matches: 5. There are 15 residues in the CDR3. CDR1 is SGHTS and CDR2 is YDEGEE in the germline V gene.

The V call is TRBV5-1, the J call TRBJ2-5, with a tentative D call TRBD1 (7 bases). Germline V lookup: CDR1 SGHRS, CDR2 YFSETQ. This CDR3 contains 12 residues. Trimming pared 0 bases from V and 10 bases from J, leaving 10 bases between. CDR3 nucleotides: TGCGCCAGCAGCTTGGGGCAGGGGGGCCAGTACTTC. Translated, it gives CASSLGQGGQYF.

DNA for the CDR3: TGTGCCAGCGGCAGGGTTGGTTACGAGCAGTACTTC. It codes for CASGRVGYEQYF. The chain carries TRBV6-5 and TRBJ2-7; D might be TRBD1 (5 bases). The CDR3 contains 12 residues. Germline CDR1 MNHEY, CDR2 SVGAGI. Trimming shortened V by 8 bases and J by 4 bases, and 12 bases separated the two germline ends.

The rearrangement joins TRBV5-6 to TRBJ1-3; possibly TRBD1 for D (6 bases). The CDR3 length is 15 residues. Germline V gives CDR1 SGHDT, CDR2 YYEEEE. Trimming pared 0 bases from V and 4 bases from J, leaving 11 bases between. The CDR3 region is CASSLGPGAGNTIYF. The CDR3 DNA follows: TGTGCCAGCAGCTTGGGTCCAGGGGCAGGAAACACCATATATTTT.

V and J are TRBV15 and TRBJ2-7; perhaps TRBD2 as D (6 bases). The CDR3 is 15 amino acids. The V gene's germline CDR1 is LNHNV and CDR2 YYDKDF (reference sequence). The V end was cut by 3 bases, the J end by 0 bases, with 12 bases between. CDR3 sequence: CATSRGGGSSYEQYF. CDR3 nucleotide sequence: TGTGCCACCAGCAGGGGCGGAGGGAGCTCCTACGAGCAGTACTTC. Filled out from reference TRBV15 and TRBJ2-7, the complete variable domain reads DAMVIQNPRYQVTQFGKPVTLSCSQTLNHNVMYWYQQKSSQAPKLLFHYYDKDFNNEADTPDNFQSRRPNTSFCFLDIRSPGLGDTAMYLCATSRGGGSSYEQYFGPGTRLTVT.

The rearrangement links TRBV30 to TRBJ2-2, with TRBD2 identical over 8 bases. Germline V gene sequence: CDR1 GTSNPN, CDR2 SVGIG (reference sequence). This CDR3 region has 16 residues. The trim removed 0 bases at V and 3 bases at J, leaving 6 bases unmatched. DNA of the CDR3: TGTGCCTGGAGTGTTTTGAGCGGGAGTGACACCGGGGAGCTGTTTTTT. Translated, it gives CAWSVLSGSDTGELFF.

The CDR3 sequence: CASSRSGQNNEQFF. CDR3 sequence (DNA): TGTGCCAGTAGTAGGAGCGGGCAAAACAATGAGCAGTTCTTC. J is TRBJ2-1 and V is TRBV19, with a possible D match to TRBD2 (6 bases). The CDR3 extends over 14 amino acids. V was clipped by 4 bases and J by 5 bases, with 12 bases between them. Germline-derived CDR1 and CDR2 are LNHDA and SQIVND (reference sequence).

The chain has TRBV5-1 and TRBJ1-5; possibly TRBD1 for D (5 bases). V lost 4 bases, J lost 3 bases, and 11 bases lay in between. Looked up from germline, CDR1 is SGHRS and CDR2 is YFSETQ. CDR3 length equals 14 residues. The CDR3 is CASSPSGFNQPQHF. CDR3 bases: TGCGCCAGCAGCCCATCAGGGTTCAATCAGCCCCAGCATTTT.

As DNA, the CDR3 is TGTGCCAGCAGCTCTGACAGGGGAGGTGAAGCTTTCTTT. Translation gives CASSSDRGGEAFF. This rearrangement joins TRBV11-2 to TRBJ1-1; TRBD1 matches 8 bases. Germline-derived CDR1 and CDR2 are SGHAT and FQNNGV. The V segment lost 4 bases and the J segment 7 bases; nucleotides outside the gene matches: 5. The CDR3 sequence is 13 residues long.